The 18 T cell receptor beta chains presented below share a single source sample, sequenced in a study of beta chain features in type 1 diabetes. Reverse transcription of all isolated RNA meant that expressed TCRB transcripts were sequenced. Generated by immunoSEQ multiplex PCR, the TCRdb table keeps only in-frame clones and is missing some. The sample holds a few hundred thousand clones, 20% to 25% seen once. These TCRs' antigens remain unknown. Study findings and constraints: Type 1 diabetes patients had moderately but significantly shorter TCRB CDR3s in all four CD4+ subsets.

The sample consisted of naive CD4+ T cells from blood. These receptors were collected from a woman in her twenties or thirties with type 1 diabetes.

This clone appeared a few times. The rearrangement uses TRBV27 and TRBJ2-7, with 10 bases identical to TRBD1. The CDR3 spans 14 residues. After removal of 6 bases from V and 6 bases from J, the junction contained 8 bases not matched to a gene. Per the germline V gene, CDR1 is MNHEY and CDR2 is SMNVEV (reference sequence). The CDR3 loop reads CASSYRDRGAEQYF. Here the CDR3 DNA reads TGTGCCAGCAGCTACCGGGACAGGGGTGCCGAGCAGTACTTC.

The rearrangement uses TRBV30 and TRBJ2-5; 9 bases agree with TRBD1. The ends lost 5 bases at V and 6 bases at J; junction bases unmatched: 7. CDR1 and CDR2 from the germline V gene are GTSNPN and SVGIG (reference sequence). The CDR3 sequence is 13 residues long. The CDR3 DNA follows: TGTGCCTGGGAGACAGGGGGATTGAAGACCCAGTACTTC. Amino acids: CAWETGGLKTQYF.

This chain links TRBV29-1 with TRBJ2-1, with 8 bases identical to TRBD1. The germline V gene encodes CDR1 SQVTM and CDR2 ANQGSEA. V lost 6 bases, J lost 5 bases, and 9 bases stayed unmatched. The CDR3 is 14 residues long. In DNA form, the CDR3 reads TGCAGCGTGATTCGACAGGGGAACAACAATGAGCAGTTCTTC. Amino acid sequence: CSVIRQGNNNEQFF.

The chain couples TRBV5-1 to TRBJ2-2; 9 bases are a match to TRBD1. Looked up from germline, CDR1 is SGHRS and CDR2 is YFSETQ. V shed 6 bases and J 1 base; nucleotides not matched to a gene: 7. This CDR3 contains 16 residues. DNA of the CDR3: TGCGCCAGCACTTCCAGGGGACAGGGGAACACCGGGGAGCTGTTTTTT. Residues: CASTSRGQGNTGELFF.

A few counts support this clone. The genes are TRBV5-1 and TRBJ2-5; 11 positions match TRBD2. The V segment lost 5 bases and the J segment 3 bases; nucleotides outside the gene matches: 6. The CDR3 covers 15 residues. The germline V gene encodes CDR1 SGHRS and CDR2 YFSETQ. The CDR3 is CASRLPGLAEETQYF. The DNA for the CDR3 is TGCGCCAGCAGATTGCCGGGACTAGCGGAAGAGACCCAGTACTTC.

This clone has only a few counts. The chain uses TRBV7-9 and TRBJ2-1, with TRBD1 matching over 8 bases. The V and J ends lost 8 bases and 7 bases, in that order; junction bases with no gene match: 7. There are 13 residues in the CDR3. Per the germline V gene, CDR1 is SEHNR and CDR2 is FQNEAQ (reference sequence). CDR3 nucleotide sequence: TGTGCCAGCGGGTTAACAGGGGGAAATGAGCAGTTCTTC. Amino acid sequence: CASGLTGGNEQFF.

This chain uses TRBV7-3 with TRBJ2-2; 11 nucleotides agree with TRBD2. The CDR3 sequence is 16 residues long. V gave up 5 bases and J gave up 4 bases; unmatched junction bases: 6. Germline CDR1 and CDR2: SGHTA and FQGTGA. The CDR3 DNA reads as TGTGCCAGCAGCGCTAGCGGGAGGCTGGTCACCGGGGAGCTGTTTTTT. Its protein is CASSASGRLVTGELFF.

The V and J genes are TRBV5-1 and TRBJ2-2; 7 bases agree with TRBD2. The CDR3 is 16 amino acids. Germline CDR1 is SGHRS and CDR2 is YFSETQ. J gave up 4 bases and V 4 bases, and 10 bases lay outside the gene matches. The CDR3 DNA reads as TGCGCCAGCAGCCACCGGAGCGGGGCGGGCACCGGGGAGCTGTTTTTT. Amino acids: CASSHRSGAGTGELFF.

This clone has just a few counts. Other DNA sequences of this sample code for an identical CDR3. The chain recombines TRBV29-1 with TRBJ1-2; TRBD1 aligns across 8 bases. J gave up 3 bases and V 1 base, and 1 base lay outside the gene matches. The CDR3 totals 13 residues. The germline gives CDR1 SQVTM, CDR2 ANQGSEA. CDR3: CSVEGQGYYGYTF. The DNA of the CDR3 is TGCAGCGTTGAAGGACAGGGGTACTATGGCTACACCTTC.

This clone has a handful of counts. The rearrangement joins TRBV6-5 to TRBJ2-7; D possibly corresponds to TRBD2 (6 bases). V lost 2 bases, J lost 4 bases, and 15 bases lay in between. From germline, CDR1 is MNHEY and CDR2 SVGAGI. This CDR3 region has 15 residues. CDR3 in amino acids: CASSYTAGGWYEQYF. CDR3 DNA sequence: TGTGCCAGCAGTTACACGGCAGGAGGGTGGTACGAGCAGTACTTC.

The chain has TRBV6-6 and TRBJ2-1; TRBD2 aligns across 9 bases. This CDR3 spans 16 amino acids. V gave up 6 bases and J gave up 3 bases; unmatched junction bases: 9. CDR1 and CDR2 from the germline V gene are MNHNY and SVGAGI (reference sequence). CDR3 sequence: CASRSIAGEDYNEQFF. In nucleotides, the CDR3 is TGTGCCAGCAGATCCATAGCGGGAGAGGACTACAATGAGCAGTTCTTC.

V gene TRBV5-1 combines with J gene TRBJ2-7, with D uncertain. Germline V lookup: CDR1 SGHRS, CDR2 YFSETQ. This CDR3 spans 14 amino acids. Trimming shortened V by 0 bases and J by 2 bases, and 9 bases separated the two germline ends. The CDR3 protein is CASSLDTVTYEQYF. CDR3 DNA sequence: TGCGCCAGCAGCTTGGATACGGTCACCTACGAGCAGTACTTC.

This clone has only a few counts. The genes are TRBV29-1 and TRBJ2-1, with 12 nucleotides matching TRBD2. The CDR3 is made up of 18 amino acids. Germline lookup yields CDR1 SQVTM and CDR2 ANQGSEA. V lost 4 bases and J lost 0; bases outside the gene matches: 10. The CDR3 sequence is CSVGLLAGGASSYNEQFF. DNA of the CDR3: TGCAGCGTTGGCCTTCTAGCGGGAGGGGCAAGCTCCTACAATGAGCAGTTCTTC.

Here the CDR3 reads CASSSQGRPTEAFF. CDR3 DNA sequence: TGTGCCAGCAGCTCCCAGGGGCGACCCACTGAAGCTTTCTTT. V and J are TRBV11-2 and TRBJ1-1, with D maybe TRBD1 (6 bases). Trimming pared 4 bases from V and 4 bases from J, leaving 13 bases between. The CDR3 is 14 amino acids. Per the germline V gene, CDR1 is SGHAT and CDR2 is FQNNGV.

This chain uses TRBV7-9 with TRBJ2-1, with TRBD1 identical over 9 bases. V dropped 4 bases and J dropped 4; count of bases not matched to a gene: 17. The CDR3 extends over 19 amino acids. Germline-derived CDR1 and CDR2 are SEHNR and FQNEAQ (reference sequence). In nucleotides, the CDR3 is TGTGCCAGCAGCTCCCAAGTGACCGGGACAGGGAATGGTTACAATGAGCAGTTCTTC. This codes for CASSSQVTGTGNGYNEQFF.

The chain is built from TRBV30 and TRBJ1-3; D not certain. The germline V and J ends were trimmed by 3 bases and 0 bases, with 9 bases remaining between them. Per the germline V gene, CDR1 is GTSNPN and CDR2 is SVGIG (reference sequence). This CDR3 has 14 amino acids. The CDR3 loop reads CAWSRMSSGNTIYF. CDR3 coding DNA: TGTGCCTGGAGCCGTATGAGCTCTGGAAACACCATATATTTT. The complete variable domain, with remaining parts taken from reference TRBV30 and TRBJ1-3, reads SQTIHQWPATLVQPVGSPLSLECTVEGTSNPNLYWYRQAAGRGLQLLFYSVGIGQISSEVPQNLSASRPQDRQFILSSKKLLLSDSGFYLCAWSRMSSGNTIYFGEGSWLTVV.

The genes are TRBV4-2 and TRBJ1-1, with D possibly being TRBD1 (5 bases). V was clipped by 3 bases and J by 0 bases, with 14 bases between them. The CDR3 has 16 residues. From germline, CDR1 is LGHNA and CDR2 YNFKEQ. CDR3 loop: CASSHWGDSMNTEAFF. The DNA for the CDR3 is TGTGCCAGCAGCCATTGGGGGGATAGCATGAACACTGAAGCTTTCTTT.

V is TRBV28 and J is TRBJ1-1; D is possibly TRBD1 (5 bases). CDR3 size: 13 residues. V was pared by 3 bases and J by 3 bases, with 8 bases between. The germline V gene encodes CDR1 MDHEN and CDR2 SYDVKM. The CDR3 here is CASSFFRDTEAFF. DNA of the CDR3: TGTGCCAGCAGTTTTTTCAGGGACACTGAAGCTTTCTTT.